Each of the 8 T cell receptor beta chains below was sequenced from the same sample in a study of T-cell reconstitution after alpha-beta-depleted transplantation in children. During its preparation, the TCRbeta library received unique molecular identifiers. TCRdb passed the PCR reads through MiXCR, listing each CDR3 protein once. In the table there are hundreds of thousands of distinct CDR3 sequences, roughly 17% of which are singletons. The source material was PBMCs from the stem cell graft donor, sampled from the stem cell graft. These receptor sequences come from a human donor who donated a stem cell graft to a child with acute myeloid leukemia.

CDR3 coding DNA: TGTGCCTGCACACGGCGGTCCTACGAGCAGTACTTC. This sequence encodes CACTRRSYEQYF. The chain combines TRBV30 with TRBJ2-7; D is ambiguous. Germline lookup yields CDR1 GTSNPN and CDR2 SVGIG (reference sequence). The CDR3 sequence is 12 residues long. Trimming cost V 6 bases and J 1 base, with 10 bases left between them. Using reference TRBV30 and TRBJ2-7 for the parts outside the CDR3, the full variable domain is SQTIHQWPATLVQPVGSPLSLECTVEGTSNPNLYWYRQAAGRGLQLLFYSVGIGQISSEVPQNLSASRPQDRQFILSSKKLLLSDSGFYLCACTRRSYEQYFGPGTRLTVT.

This clonotype came up a few times. This chain uses TRBV7-3 with TRBJ2-1, with D perhaps TRBD2 (6 bases). This CDR3 has 14 residues. V was pared by 9 bases and J by 7 bases, with 19 bases between. The germline V gene has CDR1 SGHTA and CDR2 FQGTGA. The DNA of the CDR3 is TGTGCCAGTAGTCGGGCCGGGGGTGGTAATGAGCAGTTCTTC. As protein: CASSRAGGGNEQFF.

This clonotype was counted ten times or more. The CDR3 region is CASSPQMTGYEQYV. The CDR3 coding sequence is TGTGCCAGCAGCCCGCAGATGACAGGATACGAGCAGTACGTC. The V call is TRBV5-6, the J call TRBJ2-7, with a tentative D call TRBD1 (6 bases). V gave up 4 bases and J gave up 4 bases, with 15 bases separating them. CDR1 and CDR2 (germline): SGHDT, YYEEEE. This CDR3 is built from 14 residues.

This clonotype showed up just a few times. V gene TRBV20-1 combines with J gene TRBJ2-7; TRBD1 aligns across 7 bases. The CDR3 runs 13 residues. Looked up from germline, CDR1 is DFQATT and CDR2 is SNEGSKA (reference sequence). V shed 6 bases and J 3 bases; nucleotides not matched to a gene: 8. CDR3 in amino acids: CSARTRQGYEQYF. The CDR3 region has the DNA TGCAGTGCCCGAACCCGACAGGGCTACGAGCAGTACTTC.

The chain has TRBV15 and TRBJ2-3, with D uncertain. V was pared by 1 base and J by 5 bases, with 19 bases between. The CDR3 is 17 amino acids. CDR1 is LNHNV and CDR2 is YYDKDF in the germline V gene (reference sequence). The CDR3 coding sequence is TGTGCCACCAGCAGAGGAGAGATCGCCCGAGAATTAGATACGCAGTATTTT. Its protein product is CATSRGEIARELDTQYF.

On this clonotype: This sequence may be a read error, since a much larger clone differs from it by one base. The rearrangement uses TRBV7-2 and TRBJ2-1, with TRBD2 identical over 10 bases. The CDR3 sequence is 14 residues long. Germline values: CDR1 SGHTA, CDR2 FQGNSA. CDR3 in DNA: TGTGCCAGCAGCGTTAGCGGGGGGTACAATGAGCCGTTCTTC. This codes for CASSVSGGYNEPFF.

Ten or more counts support this clonotype. The chain is built from TRBV5-1 and TRBJ2-1; D uncertain. CDR1 is SGHRS, CDR2 YFSETQ, per germline. V was pared by 4 bases and J by 8 bases, with 10 bases between. The CDR3 is 12 amino acids. The CDR3 here is CASSPGWDEQFF. The CDR3 DNA reads TGCGCCAGCAGCCCTGGGTGGGATGAGCAGTTCTTC.

This clonotype has at least ten counts. The chain uses TRBV20-1 and TRBJ1-1; D remains ambiguous. The CDR3 has 16 residues. Germline V gene lookup returns CDR1 DFQATT and CDR2 SNEGSKA (reference sequence). With 1 base removed from V and 0 bases from J, the gap between germline ends came to 15 bases. The CDR3 DNA is TGCAGTGCTAGAGTCGGACGGATGAGAATGAACACTGAAGCTTTCTTT. The encoded protein is CSARVGRMRMNTEAFF.